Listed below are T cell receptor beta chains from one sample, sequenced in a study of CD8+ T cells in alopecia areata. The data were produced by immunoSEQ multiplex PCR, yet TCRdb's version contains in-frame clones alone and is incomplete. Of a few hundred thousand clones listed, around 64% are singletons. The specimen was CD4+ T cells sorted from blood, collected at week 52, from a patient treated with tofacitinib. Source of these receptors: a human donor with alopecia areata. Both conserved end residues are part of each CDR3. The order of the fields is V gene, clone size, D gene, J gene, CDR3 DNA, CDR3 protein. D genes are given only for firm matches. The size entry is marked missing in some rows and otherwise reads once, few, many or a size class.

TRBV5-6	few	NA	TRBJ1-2	TGTGCCAGCAGCCCGATTCCCGGGGGAGACAGGCTAACCGATTATGGCTACACCTTC	CASSPIPGGDRLTDYGYTF
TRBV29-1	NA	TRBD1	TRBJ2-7	TGCAGCGTTGTTAGGGGGACAGGGTCCTACGAGCAGTACTTC	CSVVRGTGSYEQYF
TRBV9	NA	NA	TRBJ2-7	TGTGCCAGCAGCTCCACAGGATACGAGCAGTACTTC	CASSSTGYEQYF
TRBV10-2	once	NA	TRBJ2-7	TGCGCCAGCAGTGATGGCGGGACCTACGAGCAGTACTTC	CASSDGGTYEQYF
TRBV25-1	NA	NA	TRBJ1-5	TGTGCCAGCAGTGACAGTTATCAGCCCCAGCATTTT	CASSDSYQPQHF
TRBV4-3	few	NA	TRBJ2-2	TGCGCCAGCAGCCAAGATCGAAGGTTTGGGGCGAACACCGGGGAGCTGTTTTTT	CASSQDRRFGANTGELFF
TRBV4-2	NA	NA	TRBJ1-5	TGTGCCAGCAGCCAAGATGGCATGGGCAATCAGCCCCAGCATTTT	CASSQDGMGNQPQHF
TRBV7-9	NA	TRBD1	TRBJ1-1	TGTGCCAGCAGCTACGGGACAGGGCTTGAAGCTTTCTTT	CASSYGTGLEAFF
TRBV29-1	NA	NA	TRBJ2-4	TGCAGCGTTGAAGTTCAACAAAACATTCAGTACTTC	CSVEVQQNIQYF
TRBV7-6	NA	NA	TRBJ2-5	TGTGCCAGCAGCTCCACCCTGGGGGAGACCCAGTACTTC	CASSSTLGETQYF
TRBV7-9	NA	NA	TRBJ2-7	TGTGCCAGCGGAGACAGCCTCTCCTACGAGCAGTACTTC	CASGDSLSYEQYF
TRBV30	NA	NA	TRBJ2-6	TGTGCCTGGAGTGTACCCGGGCCTGGGGCCAACGTCCTGACTTTC	CAWSVPGPGANVLTF
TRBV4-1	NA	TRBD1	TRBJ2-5	TGCGCCAGCAGCCAAGCTCGGGACAGTTTACAAGAGACCCAGTACTTC	CASSQARDSLQETQYF
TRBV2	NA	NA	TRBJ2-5	TGTGCCAGCAGTGATGACATCCGGGCCCAGTACTTC	CASSDDIRAQYF
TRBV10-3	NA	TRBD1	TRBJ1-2	TGTGCCATCAGGCCGACAGGGGACGGCCTCGGCTATGGCTACACCTTC	CAIRPTGDGLGYGYTF
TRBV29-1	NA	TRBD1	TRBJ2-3	TGCAGCGTTGAAAAGGACAGGAGCACAGATACGCAGTATTTT	CSVEKDRSTDTQYF
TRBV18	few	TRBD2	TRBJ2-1	TGTGCCAGCTCACCATCGGCGGGGGAGATCAATGAGCAGTTCTTC	CASSPSAGEINEQFF
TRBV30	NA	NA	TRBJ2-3	TGTGCCTGGAGTGTATCGGGGTACGGTACGCAGTATTTT	CAWSVSGYGTQYF
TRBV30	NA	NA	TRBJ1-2	TGTGCCTGGAGTATCGGGTTCGGTGGCTACACCTTC	CAWSIGFGGYTF
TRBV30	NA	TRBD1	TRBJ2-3	TGTGCCTGGAGCCGACCGGGACAGGGTTCCGATACGCAGTATTTT	CAWSRPGQGSDTQYF
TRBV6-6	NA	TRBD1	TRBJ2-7	TGTGCCAGCAGTTATGGAAGGACAGGGGTGTACGAGCAGTACTTC	CASSYGRTGVYEQYF
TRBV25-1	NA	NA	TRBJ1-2	TGTGCCAGCAGTGCCGGCGGAAACTATGGCTACACCTTC	CASSAGGNYGYTF
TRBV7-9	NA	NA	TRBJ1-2	TGTGCCAGCAGCCCCCCGGGGGCGAACTATGGCTACACCTTC	CASSPPGANYGYTF
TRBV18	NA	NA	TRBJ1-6	TGTGCCAGCAACACGGGTCGGGGCCCGTCGAATTCACCCCTCCACTTT	CASNTGRGPSNSPLHF
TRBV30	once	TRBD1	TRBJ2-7	TGTGCCTGGAGTAACGACAGGGACGAGCAGTACTTC	CAWSNDRDEQYF
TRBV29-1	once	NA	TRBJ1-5	TGCAGCGCAAGTACGAGCAATCAGCCCCAGCATTTT	CSASTSNQPQHF
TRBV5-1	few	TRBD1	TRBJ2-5	TGCGCCAGCATTCGGGACAGAGGCGAGACCCAGTACTTC	CASIRDRGETQYF
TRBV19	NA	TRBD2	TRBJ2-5	TGTGCCAGTAGTCCCGTCCGGGAGGGTTCCCAAGAGACCCAGTACTTC	CASSPVREGSQETQYF
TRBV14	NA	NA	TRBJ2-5	TGTGCCAGCAGCCACTTGGGGAGCCCCGGGAGGACCCAGTACTTC	CASSHLGSPGRTQYF
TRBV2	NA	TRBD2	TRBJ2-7	TGTGCCAGCAGTGATGGACTAGACTACGAGCAGTACTTC	CASSDGLDYEQYF
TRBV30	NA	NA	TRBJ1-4	TGTGCCTGGGACAGAATTAATGAAAAACTGTTTTTT	CAWDRINEKLFF
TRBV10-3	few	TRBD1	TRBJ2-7	TGTGCCATCAGTGAGTCCTCCGGGACAGGGAACGAGCAGTACTTC	CAISESSGTGNEQYF
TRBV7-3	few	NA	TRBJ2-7	TGTGCCAGCAGGTTTCCGGGCACCTACGAGCAGTACTTC	CASRFPGTYEQYF
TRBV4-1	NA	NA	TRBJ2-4	TGCGCCAGCAGCCAAGGACGGGGCGGAACCAAAAACATTCAGTACTTC	CASSQGRGGTKNIQYF
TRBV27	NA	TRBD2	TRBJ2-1	TGTGCCAGCAGACCGGGAGGGATTATTGGTGAGCAGTTCTTC	CASRPGGIIGEQFF
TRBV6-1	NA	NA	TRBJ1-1	TGTGCCAGCAAAACCGATCGGATGAACACTGAAGCTTTCTTT	CASKTDRMNTEAFF
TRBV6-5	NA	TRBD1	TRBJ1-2	TGTGCCAGCAGTAAGGGACAGAACTTCTATGGCTACACCTTC	CASSKGQNFYGYTF
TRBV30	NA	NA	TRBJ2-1	TGTGCCTGGGGTGAGCGTGAGCAGTTCTTC	CAWGEREQFF
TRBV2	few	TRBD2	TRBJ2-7	TGTGCCAGCAGCGTACCGGGACTAGCCTACGAGCAGTACTTC	CASSVPGLAYEQYF
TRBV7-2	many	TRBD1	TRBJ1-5	TGTGCCAGCAGCGCCGGGACAGGGAGTTGGGCCCAGCATTTT	CASSAGTGSWAQHF
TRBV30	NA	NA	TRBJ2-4	TGTGCCTGGAGTGTGGGGGGAAACATTCAGTACTTC	CAWSVGGNIQYF
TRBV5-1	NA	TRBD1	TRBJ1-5	TGCGCCAGCAGCTTGGACAGGGGTCAGCCCCAGCATTTT	CASSLDRGQPQHF
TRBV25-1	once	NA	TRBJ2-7	TGTGCCAGCAGTCATCTCTACGAGCAGTACTTC	CASSHLYEQYF
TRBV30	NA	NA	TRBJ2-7	TGTGCCTGGAGCGAGACATCCAGCTCCTACGAGCAGTACTTC	CAWSETSSSYEQYF
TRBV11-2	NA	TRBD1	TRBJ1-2	TGTGCCAGCAGCCAGGGGGCAGGGACTAACTATGGCTACACCTTC	CASSQGAGTNYGYTF
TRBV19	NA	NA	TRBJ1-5	TGTGCCAGTAGTCCGAGGGGTCAGCCCCAGCATTTT	CASSPRGQPQHF
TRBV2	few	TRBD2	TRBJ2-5	TGTGCCAGCAGGTCGAGGCGGGGGGAAGAGACCCAGTACTTC	CASRSRRGEETQYF
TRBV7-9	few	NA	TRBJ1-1	TGTGCCAGTCTTGGTATCACTGAAGCTTTCTTT	CASLGITEAFF
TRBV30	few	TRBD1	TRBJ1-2	TGTGCCGGAGCCGGGACAGGGGTCTATGGCTACACCTTC	CAGAGTGVYGYTF
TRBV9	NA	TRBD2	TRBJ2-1	TGTGCCAGCAGCGTACTAGCGGAGGAAGATGAGCAGTTCTTC	CASSVLAEEDEQFF
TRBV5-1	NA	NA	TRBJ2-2	TGCGCCAGCAGCCCGTTGGGGTCCGGGGAGCTGTTTTTT	CASSPLGSGELFF
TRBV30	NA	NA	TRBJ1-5	TGTGCCTGGAATGGGGGGGCACGGCAGCCCCAGCATTTT	CAWNGGARQPQHF
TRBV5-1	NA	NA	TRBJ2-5	TGCGCCAGCAGCCCGACAGTACAAGAGACCCAGTACTTC	CASSPTVQETQYF